This TCR beta chain was found in a study of T cell repertoires in cytomegalovirus infection. CDR3 size: 18 residues. V was cut by 5 bases and J by 5 bases, with 24 bases left in between. TCRdb analysed the reads with MiXCR anew, one entry per CDR3 protein. Here the sample spans more than 95,000 distinct CDR3 sequences, more than 25% being singletons. In regard to this clonotype: Its target is not known.

The genes are TRBV12-3 or TRBV12-4 and TRBJ1-4, with a tentative D call TRBD1 (6 bases). This clonotype was obtained from a human donor in good health (CMV status not recorded). Some clones in this sample may be carry-over from other donors' samples. Sequences were derived from CD8+ T cells from cultured PBMCs, sampled from culture after CMV antigen stimulation. The CDR3 DNA reads TGTGCCAGCAGTCTCCTTCCTCTCAGGGGCGGAGAGAATGAAAAACTGTTTTTT. It codes for CASSLLPLRGGENEKLFF.